The clone carrying this TCR beta chain showed up many times. Its antigen remains unidentified. This sample is part of a study of T cells in Graves' hyperthyroidism and ophthalmopathy. At the level of the study: Any treatment followed the collection of peripheral blood at initial diagnosis.

The germline V gene encodes CDR1 SQVTM and CDR2 ANQGSEA. V gave up 7 bases and J gave up 6 bases; unmatched junction bases: 9. CDR3 length: 14 residues. Blood from later-ophthalmopathy patients was taken at first hyperthyroidism diagnosis. General study findings and limits: It was a median about seven months before onset that the model predicted ophthalmopathy.

RNA transcripts yielded amplified TCR beta CDR3 regions. The HTBI primer set was used in a first-round RT-PCR of the TCR CDR3. One entry per CDR3 protein results from TCRdb running MiXCR on the multiplex PCR reads. The profile shows some 250,000 distinct CDR3 sequences, 13% to 15% of them singletons. Material: blood. This clonotype was sampled from a woman aged 35 to 49 with Graves' hyperthyroidism that later progressed to Graves' ophthalmopathy. This chain links TRBV29-1 with TRBJ2-3; 11 bases are a match to TRBD2. This CDR3 reads CSGRLAGIADTQYF. The CDR3 DNA reads as TGCAGCGGGCGACTAGCGGGAATAGCGGATACGCAGTATTTT.